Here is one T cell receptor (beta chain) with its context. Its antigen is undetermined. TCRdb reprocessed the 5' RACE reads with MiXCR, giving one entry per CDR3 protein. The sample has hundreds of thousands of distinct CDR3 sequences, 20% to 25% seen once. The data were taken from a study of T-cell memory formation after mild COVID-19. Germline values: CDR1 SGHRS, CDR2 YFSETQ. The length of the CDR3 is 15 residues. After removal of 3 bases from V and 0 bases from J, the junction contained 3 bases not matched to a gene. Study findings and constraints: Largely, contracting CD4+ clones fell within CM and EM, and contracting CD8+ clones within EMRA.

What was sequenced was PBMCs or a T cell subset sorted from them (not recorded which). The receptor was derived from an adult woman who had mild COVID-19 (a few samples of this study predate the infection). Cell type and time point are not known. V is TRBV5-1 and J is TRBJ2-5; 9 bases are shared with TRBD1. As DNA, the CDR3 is TGCGCCAGCAGCTCCGGGACAGGGAACCAAGAGACCCAGTACTTC. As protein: CASSSGTGNQETQYF.